This is a list of T cell receptor beta chains from one sample in a study of T cell changes during pregnancy in multiple sclerosis. Some clones are missing from TCRdb's copy, which holds only in-frame ones; the method was immunoSEQ multiplex PCR. The sample includes about 36,000 clones, 70% to 90% of them seen just once. This material consisted of CD4+ T cells from peripheral blood mononuclear cells, taken in the first trimester of pregnancy. The source is a female donor with multiple sclerosis, enrolled in a pregnancy study. The CDR3 runs from the conserved cysteine through the conserved F or W. D genes are given only for firm matches.

d_gene,v_gene,j_gene,len,CDR3nt,CDR3aa
TRBD2,TRBV5-4,TRBJ2-3,14,TGTGCCAGCAGCTTGGGGGGGGGAGCAGATACGCAGTATTTT,CASSLGGGADTQYF
TRBD2,TRBV19,TRBJ2-2,15,TGTGCCAGTAGTTTTAGCGGGGGCAACACCGGGGAGCTGTTTTTT,CASSFSGGNTGELFF
TRBD1,TRBV7-3,TRBJ2-6,19,TGTGCCAGCAGCCCTCCCGGGACAGGCGGGGACTCTGGGGCCAACGTCCTGACTTTC,CASSPPGTGGDSGANVLTF
.,TRBV28,TRBJ2-5,14,TGTGCCAGTGGGGGGTCGGCGGACCCCGAGACCCAGTACTTC,CASGGSADPETQYF
TRBD2,TRBV5-1,TRBJ2-3,15,TGCGCCAGCTCTAGCGGGAGACGGGACACAGATACGCAGTATTTT,CASSSGRRDTDTQYF
TRBD2,TRBV30,TRBJ2-7,14,TGTGCCTGGAGTCTAGCGGGGGCACAGGGCGAGCAGTACTTC,CAWSLAGAQGEQYF
.,TRBV6-6,TRBJ1-1,12,TGTGCCAGCAGTTACGTCCAGGGTCAAGCTTTCTTT,CASSYVQGQAFF
TRBD1,TRBV6-1,TRBJ1-5,16,TGTGCCAGCAGTGAATTCGGGACAGTAAGCAATCAGCCCCAGCATTTT,CASSEFGTVSNQPQHF
.,TRBV5-6,TRBJ2-1,17,TGTGCCAGCAGCTTGAATTATGGAGGGCCTTCCTACAATGAGCAGTTCTTC,CASSLNYGGPSYNEQFF
TRBD1,TRBV5-6,TRBJ2-5,16,TGTGCCAGCAGCTTCCTCGGGACAGTGTATGAGGAGACCCAGTACTTC,CASSFLGTVYEETQYF
TRBD2,TRBV2,TRBJ2-3,14,TGTGCCAGCAGTGACGGGGGGGTAAGAAGAACGCAGTATTTT,CASSDGGVRRTQYF
TRBD1,TRBV28,TRBJ2-5,16,TGTGCCAGCAGTTTATTGGCAGGGGGATTCCAAGAGACCCAGTACTTC,CASSLLAGGFQETQYF
TRBD2,TRBV7-6,TRBJ2-5,17,TGTGCCAGCAGCTTACCCAGACTAGCGGGGGGGCAAGAGACCCAGTACTTC,CASSLPRLAGGQETQYF
TRBD1,TRBV7-3,TRBJ1-3,14,TGTGCCAGCTCCGGGACAGACTCTGGAAACACCATATATTTT,CASSGTDSGNTIYF
TRBD2,TRBV6-5,TRBJ2-1,16,TGTGCCAGCAGTTACTCTGGGACTAGCGGGAGCAATGAGCAGTTCTTC,CASSYSGTSGSNEQFF
TRBD1,TRBV30,TRBJ1-5,15,TGTGCCTGGAGTTCCAGGGGGCTCGGCAATCAGCCCCAGCATTTT,CAWSSRGLGNQPQHF
TRBD2,TRBV19,TRBJ2-2,14,TGTGCCAGTAGTATAAGCAGCGGGAGCCGGGAGCTGTTTTTT,CASSISSGSRELFF
.,TRBV18,TRBJ2-2,15,TGTGCCAGCTCACCCAGGGGAGCGAACACCGGGGAGCTGTTTTTT,CASSPRGANTGELFF
TRBD1,TRBV19,TRBJ1-2,15,TGTGCCAGTAGTTCCCGCCACAGGGGCCTCTATGGCTACACCTTC,CASSSRHRGLYGYTF
.,TRBV7-2,TRBJ1-2,15,TGTGCCAGCAGCCCCGGGGGTAGGAAGCTAGGTGGCTACACCTTC,CASSPGGRKLGGYTF
.,TRBV2,TRBJ1-1,16,TGTGCCAGCAGTGAAGGACGGGTAAACATGAACACTGAAGCTTTCTTT,CASSEGRVNMNTEAFF
TRBD1,TRBV2,TRBJ1-5,14,TGTGCCAGCAGCCGTGACAGGGGGCGCGAATGGTGGCATTTT,CASSRDRGREWWHF
.,TRBV2,TRBJ2-3,17,TGTGCCAGCAGGGGTGGAAGGGAACAGGGCCACACAGATACGCAGTATTTT,CASRGGREQGHTDTQYF
TRBD1,TRBV10-3,TRBJ1-1,12,TGTGCCATCAAAATGGGACAGGGGCAAGCTTTCTTT,CAIKMGQGQAFF
.,TRBV30,TRBJ1-3,12,TGTGCCTGTACAGTGTCTGGAAACACCATATATTTT,CACTVSGNTIYF
TRBD1,TRBV30,TRBJ1-2,15,TGTGCCTGGAGGAATAGGGGGCTAATGAACTATGGCTACACCTTC,CAWRNRGLMNYGYTF
.,TRBV20-1,TRBJ2-3,11,TGCAGTGCAATGCGGGTAGATACGCAGTATTTT,CSAMRVDTQYF
TRBD1,TRBV7-9,TRBJ1-2,15,TGTGCCAGCAGCGTGGGACAGGGGTACCACTATGGCTACACCTTC,CASSVGQGYHYGYTF